The 25 T cell receptor beta chains below come from one sample, sequenced in a study of T-cell memory formation after mild COVID-19. TCRdb processed the 5' RACE reads anew with MiXCR; each CDR3 protein has one entry. The sample holds hundreds of thousands of distinct CDR3 sequences; approximately 15% are singletons and the top ten take 20% to 25%. Sequenced sample: PBMCs or a T cell subset sorted from them (not recorded which). Receptor source: a young man who had mild COVID-19 (a few samples of this study predate the infection). Cell type and time point are not known.

The rearrangement links TRBV5-1 to TRBJ1-4; unclear D gene. V dropped 5 bases and J dropped 7 bases, with 12 bases sitting between them. CDR1 and CDR2 (germline): SGHRS, YFSETQ. This CDR3 region has 13 residues. The CDR3 bases are TGCGCCAGCAGGGTTGGGGTAACTGAAAAACTGTTTTTT. Its translation is CASRVGVTEKLFF. The whole variable domain, remainder taken from reference TRBV5-1 and TRBJ1-4, is KAGVTQTPRYLIKTRGQQVTLSCSPISGHRSVSWYQQTPGQGLQFLFEYFSETQRNKGNFPGRFSGRQFSNSRSEMNVSTLELGDSALYLCASRVGVTEKLFFGSGTQLSVL.

Regarding this clonotype: One end of the junction is discordant with germline, which a read error may explain. The chain recombines TRBV7-7 with TRBJ2-2; tentative D call: TRBD2 (6 bases). The CDR3 covers 16 residues. The V gene's germline CDR1 is SSHAT and CDR2 FNYEAQ (reference sequence). The CDR3 sequence is CASSLEEGLNTGELFF. The DNA of the CDR3 is TGTGCTAGCAGCTTAGAGGAGGGCCTGAACACCGGGGAGCTGTTTTTT.

This clonotype was counted a single time. The V and J genes are TRBV19 and TRBJ1-5, with unresolved D. V dropped 8 bases and J dropped 0 bases, with 11 bases sitting between them. The CDR3 covers 14 residues. Per the germline V gene, CDR1 is LNHDA and CDR2 is SQIVND (reference sequence). CDR3 loop: CASQGSNSNQPQHF. The CDR3 DNA reads TGTGCCAGTCAAGGTAGTAATAGCAATCAGCCCCAGCATTTT. The full variable domain, completed using reference TRBV19 and TRBJ1-5, is DGGITQSPKYLFRKEGQNVTLSCEQNLNHDAMYWYRQDPGQGLRLIYYSQIVNDFQKGDIAEGYSVSREKKESFPLTVTSAQKNPTAFYLCASQGSNSNQPQHFGDGTRLSIL.

V and J are TRBV6-2 or TRBV6-3 and TRBJ2-5, with 10 bases lining up with TRBD1. This CDR3 has 14 amino acids. V shed 8 bases, J shed 5 bases, and the junction held 8 bases outside the gene matches. The germline V gene encodes CDR1 MNHEY and CDR2 SVGEGT. The CDR3: CASLDRGRVETQYF. The CDR3 coding sequence is TGTGCCAGCCTCGACAGGGGGCGCGTGGAGACCCAGTACTTC.

The chain links TRBV28 to TRBJ2-7, with 8 bases aligning to TRBD2. CDR3 length equals 14 residues. Germline V gives CDR1 MDHEN, CDR2 SYDVKM. J was trimmed by 3 bases and V by 6 bases; bases with no gene match: 7. CDR3 loop: CASSPSAGDYEQYV. The CDR3 DNA sequence: TGTGCCAGCAGCCCCTCAGCGGGGGACTACGAGCAGTACGTC.

This clonotype was seen a handful of times. The chain joins TRBV7-9 to TRBJ2-7; D possibly matches TRBD1 or TRBD2 (5 bases each). The V and J ends lost 1 base and 5 bases respectively, with 15 bases between them. The CDR3 consists of 15 residues. Germline CDR1 is SEHNR and CDR2 is FQNEAQ (reference sequence). The CDR3 spells CASSLVVVTGHEQYF. The CDR3 bases are TGTGCCAGCAGCTTAGTTGTCGTCACGGGGCACGAGCAGTACTTC.

The V gene is TRBV6-2 or TRBV6-3, the J gene TRBJ1-1; no reliable D call. The CDR3 consists of 13 residues. V lost 4 bases and J 7 bases, leaving 13 bases between the germline ends. CDR1 and CDR2 from the germline V gene are MNHEY and SVGEGT. Here the CDR3 reads CASSSQVVREAFF. The DNA of the CDR3 is TGTGCCAGCAGTTCCCAGGTCGTCCGTGAAGCTTTCTTT.

The J gene is TRBJ2-1, the V gene TRBV5-4; the D call may be TRBD1 or TRBD2 (5 bases each). Germline V gene sequence: CDR1 SGHNT, CDR2 YYREEE (reference sequence). The length of the CDR3 is 16 residues. V was clipped by 4 bases and J by 5 bases, with 19 bases between them. The CDR3 region is CASSKRDPTPHNEQFF. CDR3 coding DNA: TGTGCCAGCAGCAAAAGGGACCCAACGCCACACAATGAGCAGTTCTTC.

V is TRBV24-1 and J is TRBJ2-3; a weak D match, TRBD2 (6 bases). V was cut by 1 base and J by 6 bases, with 16 bases left in between. The V gene's germline CDR1 is KGHDR and CDR2 SFDVKD. This CDR3 comprises 16 residues. The CDR3 protein is CATSDLRRGKADTQYF. The DNA of the CDR3 is TGTGCCACCAGTGATTTACGGCGGGGCAAAGCGGATACGCAGTATTTT.

This clonotype was seen only a few times. A much more abundant neighbour one base away suggests this may be a read error. The rearrangement joins TRBV13 to TRBJ2-5; 7 nucleotides line up with TRBD1. V lost 7 bases to trimming and J lost 5 bases; unmatched junction nucleotides: 7. Germline V CDR1 and CDR2: PRHDT, FYEKMQ (reference sequence). The CDR3 loop spans 13 amino acids. The chain's CDR3 is CASTYRGHETQYF. CDR3 DNA: TGTGCCAGCACGTACAGGGGTCACGAGACCCAGTACTTC.

J is TRBJ1-2 and V is TRBV7-9; TRBD1 matches at 9 bases. The germline V gene has CDR1 SEHNR and CDR2 FQNEAQ (reference sequence). The CDR3 sequence is 13 residues long. Germline trimming cut 5 bases from V and 7 bases from J; bases unmatched to any gene: 5. The CDR3 sequence is CASSPGTGSGYTF. DNA for the CDR3: TGTGCCAGCAGCCCTGGGACAGGGAGTGGCTACACCTTC. Together with reference TRBV7-9 and TRBJ1-2, the CDR3 gives the full variable domain: DTGVSQNPRHKITKRGQNVTFRCDPISEHNRLYWYRQTLGQGPEFLTYFQNEAQLEKSRLLSDRFSAERPKGSFSTLEIQRTEQGDSAMYLCASSPGTGSGYTFGSGTRLTVV.

The sample holds a few counts of this clonotype. This chain links TRBV6-1 with TRBJ1-2; D is unclear. The V gene lost 0 bases and the J gene lost 2 bases, with 4 bases spanning the gap. The CDR3 consists of 13 residues. Germline values: CDR1 MNHNS, CDR2 SASEGT. The CDR3 DNA follows: TGTGCCAGCAGTGAAGCGCAAAACTATGGCTACACCTTC. It translates to CASSEAQNYGYTF.

This clonotype was observed many times. This chain joins TRBV18 and TRBJ2-7, with TRBD1 matching over 7 bases. CDR3 length: 14 residues. In germline, CDR1 is KGHSH, CDR2 LQKENI. V gave up 8 bases and J gave up 5 bases; unmatched junction bases: 12. As DNA, the CDR3 is TGTGCCAGCGTCCGCGGCCAGGGGGAAAACGAGCAGTACTTC. Translating it yields CASVRGQGENEQYF.

In this sample, this clonotype turned up a few times. This chain uses TRBV7-2 with TRBJ1-1, with 7 bases aligning to TRBD1. The CDR3 has 17 amino acids. Germline V gene sequence: CDR1 SGHTA, CDR2 FQGNSA. V was pared by 3 bases and J by 1 base, with 11 bases of the junction left unmatched. The CDR3 reads CASSLRSKGAKNTEAFF. The CDR3 DNA follows: TGTGCCAGCAGCTTGCGAAGTAAGGGGGCGAAGAACACTGAAGCTTTCTTT.

This clonotype turned up a few times. CDR3 DNA sequence: TGTGCCAGCAGCTTAAAGGGGGGTGTCTCCTACAATGAGCAGTTCTTC. Protein product: CASSLKGGVSYNEQFF. The gene calls are TRBV7-3 and TRBJ2-1; D tentatively reads TRBD1 or TRBD2 (6 bases each). The CDR3 contains 16 residues. The V end was cut by 1 base, the J end by 0 bases, with 10 bases between. Germline-derived CDR1 and CDR2 are SGHTA and FQGTGA.

The chain has TRBV12-3 or TRBV12-4 and TRBJ2-2, with no clear D. The CDR3 runs to 11 residues. The V end was cut by 4 bases, the J end by 7 bases, with 4 bases between. The CDR3 is CASSSLGELFF. CDR3 sequence (DNA): TGTGCCAGCAGTTCCCTCGGGGAGCTGTTTTTT.

V and J are TRBV4-1 and TRBJ1-2; maybe TRBD1 (5 bases). V lost 0 bases to trimming and J lost 0 bases, with 8 bases between them. Germline assignment: CDR1 MGHRA and CDR2 YSYEKL. CDR3 size: 15 residues. The CDR3 region is CASSQEGRANYGYTF. In nucleotides, the CDR3 is TGCGCCAGCAGCCAAGAGGGCAGGGCTAACTATGGCTACACCTTC.

The J gene is TRBJ1-2, the V gene TRBV27; 7 positions match TRBD1. J lost 6 bases, V lost 5 bases, and 6 bases had no gene match. The CDR3 length is 13 residues. Germline assignment: CDR1 MNHEY and CDR2 SMNVEV (reference sequence). The chain's CDR3 is CASSKTGRNGYTF. The CDR3 nucleotides read TGTGCCAGCAGTAAGACAGGGAGGAATGGCTACACCTTC.

The gene calls are TRBV10-3 and TRBJ2-1; 9 bases map to TRBD1. V gave up 5 bases and J gave up 2 bases; unmatched junction bases: 4. Germline V CDR1 and CDR2: ENHRY, SYGVKD. The CDR3 totals 15 residues. CDR3 DNA sequence: TGTGCCATCAGTCCCGGGACAGGGACCTACAATGAGCAGTTCTTC. This sequence encodes CAISPGTGTYNEQFF.

This clonotype was observed at least ten times. The chain couples TRBV7-2 to TRBJ2-3, with 8 bases fitting TRBD1. This CDR3 has 14 residues. Germline values: CDR1 SGHTA, CDR2 FQGNSA. V shed 5 bases, J shed 4 bases, and the junction held 5 bases outside the gene matches. CDR3 residues: CASSAAGGADTQYF. The DNA of the CDR3 is TGTGCCAGCAGCGCAGCAGGGGGCGCAGATACGCAGTATTTT.

The rearrangement uses TRBV20-1 and TRBJ1-1; no firm D call. This CDR3 spans 14 amino acids. CDR1 and CDR2 (germline): DFQATT, SNEGSKA (reference sequence). The V gene lost 0 bases and the J gene lost 2 bases, with 10 bases spanning the gap. The CDR3 coding sequence is TGCAGTGCTAGAGATGAGGGAATAAACACTGAAGCTTTCTTT. Its translation is CSARDEGINTEAFF.

The V call is TRBV20-1, the J call TRBJ1-1, with 7 positions matching TRBD1. The germline gives CDR1 DFQATT, CDR2 SNEGSKA (reference sequence). CDR3 length equals 15 residues. V gave up 0 bases and J gave up 5 bases; unmatched junction bases: 9. CDR3 nucleotides: TGCAGTGCTAGAGACCCCCTCCGGGACAGAACTGAAGCTTTCTTT. Protein: CSARDPLRDRTEAFF.

This clonotype occurred a few times. The genes are TRBV6-2 or TRBV6-3 and TRBJ2-5; TRBD2 aligns across 8 bases. This CDR3 spans 13 amino acids. V lost 7 bases, J lost 4 bases, and 5 bases stayed unmatched. Germline loops: CDR1 MNHEY, CDR2 SVGEGT. The CDR3 loop reads CASNPSGGETQYF. In DNA, the CDR3 is TGTGCCAGCAACCCGAGCGGGGGAGAGACCCAGTACTTC.

This clonotype was recorded a few times. V is TRBV7-2 and J is TRBJ2-2; a weak D match, TRBD1 (7 bases). The CDR3 contains 16 residues. V was cut by 5 bases and J by 1 base, with 14 bases left in between. From germline, CDR1 is SGHTA and CDR2 FQGNSA. The CDR3 DNA is TGTGCCAGCAGCCGACAGGGACTTCGGAACACCGGGGAGCTGTTTTTT. Protein sequence: CASSRQGLRNTGELFF.

Note on this clonotype: The junction and the germline gene differ at one end; a read error may be behind it. This rearrangement joins TRBV20-1 to TRBJ2-1; no clear D. Germline lookup yields CDR1 DFQATT and CDR2 SNEGSKA (reference sequence). The CDR3 consists of 14 residues. CDR3 DNA sequence: TGCAGTGCTAGCCCCGCGTCATCCTACAATGAGCAGCTCTTC. Its protein product is CSASPASSYNEQLF.